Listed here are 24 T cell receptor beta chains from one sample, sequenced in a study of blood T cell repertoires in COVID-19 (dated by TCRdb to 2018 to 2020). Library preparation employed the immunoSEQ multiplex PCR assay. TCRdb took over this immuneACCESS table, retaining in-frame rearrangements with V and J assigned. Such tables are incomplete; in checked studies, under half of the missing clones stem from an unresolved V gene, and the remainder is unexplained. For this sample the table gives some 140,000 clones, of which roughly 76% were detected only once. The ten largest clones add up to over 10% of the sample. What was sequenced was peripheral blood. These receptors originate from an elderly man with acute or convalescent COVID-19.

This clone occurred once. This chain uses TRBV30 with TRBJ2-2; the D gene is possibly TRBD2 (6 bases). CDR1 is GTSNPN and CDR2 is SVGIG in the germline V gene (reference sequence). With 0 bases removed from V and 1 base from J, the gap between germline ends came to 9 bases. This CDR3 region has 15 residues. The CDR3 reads CAWSVTGENTGELFF. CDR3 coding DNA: TGTGCCTGGAGTGTGACGGGGGAGAACACCGGGGAGCTGTTTTTT. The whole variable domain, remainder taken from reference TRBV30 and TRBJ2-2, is SQTIHQWPATLVQPVGSPLSLECTVEGTSNPNLYWYRQAAGRGLQLLFYSVGIGQISSEVPQNLSASRPQDRQFILSSKKLLLSDSGFYLCAWSVTGENTGELFFGEGSRLTVL.

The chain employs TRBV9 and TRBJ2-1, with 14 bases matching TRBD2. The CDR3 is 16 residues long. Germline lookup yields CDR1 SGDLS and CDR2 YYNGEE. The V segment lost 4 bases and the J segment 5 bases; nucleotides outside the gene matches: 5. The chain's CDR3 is CASSFRGLAGDNEQFF. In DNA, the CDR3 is TGTGCCAGCAGCTTCCGGGGACTAGCGGGAGACAATGAGCAGTTCTTC.

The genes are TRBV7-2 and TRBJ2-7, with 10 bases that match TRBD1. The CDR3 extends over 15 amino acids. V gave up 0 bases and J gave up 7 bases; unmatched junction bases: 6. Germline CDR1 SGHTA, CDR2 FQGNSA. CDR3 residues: CASSLAGTGAGEQYF. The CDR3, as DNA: TGTGCCAGCAGCTTAGCCGGGACAGGGGCTGGAGAGCAGTACTTC.

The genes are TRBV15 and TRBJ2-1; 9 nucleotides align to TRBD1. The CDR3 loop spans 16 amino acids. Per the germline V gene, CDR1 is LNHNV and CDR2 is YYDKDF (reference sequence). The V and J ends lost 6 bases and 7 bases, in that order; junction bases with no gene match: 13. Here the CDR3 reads CATSGTGPIIGNEQFF. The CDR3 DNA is TGTGCCACCAGTGGGACAGGGCCAATTATAGGGAATGAGCAGTTCTTC.

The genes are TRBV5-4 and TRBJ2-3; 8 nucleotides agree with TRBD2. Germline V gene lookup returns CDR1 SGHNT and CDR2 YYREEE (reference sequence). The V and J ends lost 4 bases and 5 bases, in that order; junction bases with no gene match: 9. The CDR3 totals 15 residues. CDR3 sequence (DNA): TGTGCCAGCAGCCAAGGCGGGGGGCGGGGAGATACGCAGTATTTT. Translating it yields CASSQGGGRGDTQYF.

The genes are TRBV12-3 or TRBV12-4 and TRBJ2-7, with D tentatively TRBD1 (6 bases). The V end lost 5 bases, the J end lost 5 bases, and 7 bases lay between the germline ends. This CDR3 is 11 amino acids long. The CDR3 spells CASSTGNEQYF. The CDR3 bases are TGTGCCAGCAGTACAGGGAACGAGCAGTACTTC.

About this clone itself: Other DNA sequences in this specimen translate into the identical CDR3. The DNA for the CDR3 is TGCGCCAGCAGCCAAGACGGGACAGGGGAGCTGTTTTTT. This encodes CASSQDGTGELFF. V is TRBV4-3 and J is TRBJ2-2; weak D call: TRBD1 (6 bases). This CDR3 has 13 residues. Germline V gene data show CDR1 as LGHNA and CDR2 as YSLEER. Trimming took 0 bases from V and 8 from J, leaving 7 bases between them.

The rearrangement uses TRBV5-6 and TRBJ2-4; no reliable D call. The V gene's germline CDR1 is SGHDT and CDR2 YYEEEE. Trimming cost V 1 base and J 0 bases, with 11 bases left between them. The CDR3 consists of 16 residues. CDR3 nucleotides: TGTGCCAGCAGCTTGTTTGGAGTTTTAGCCAAAAACATTCAGTACTTC. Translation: CASSLFGVLAKNIQYF.

The CDR3 is CASSYGQGLDEQFF. CDR3 nucleotides: TGTGCCAGCAGTTACGGACAGGGACTTGATGAGCAGTTCTTC. The J gene is TRBJ2-1, the V gene TRBV6-5, with 8 bases identical to TRBD1. CDR1 is MNHEY and CDR2 is SVGAGI in the germline V gene. V was clipped by 2 bases and J by 8 bases; unmatched bases: 5. CDR3 length equals 14 residues.

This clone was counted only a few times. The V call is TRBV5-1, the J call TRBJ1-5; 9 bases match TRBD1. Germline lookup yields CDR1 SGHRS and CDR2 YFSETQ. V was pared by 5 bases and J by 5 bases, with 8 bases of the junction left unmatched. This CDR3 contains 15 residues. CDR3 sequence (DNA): TGCGCCAGCAGGAGCGGACAGGGGCAGTATCAGCCCCAGCATTTT. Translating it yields CASRSGQGQYQPQHF.

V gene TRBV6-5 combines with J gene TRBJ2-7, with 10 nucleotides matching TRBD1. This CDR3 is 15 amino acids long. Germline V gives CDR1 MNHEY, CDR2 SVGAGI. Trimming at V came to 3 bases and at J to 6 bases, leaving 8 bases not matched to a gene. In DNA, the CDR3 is TGTGCCAGCAGTTATCAGACAGGGGGCGCGGGCGAGCAGTACTTC. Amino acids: CASSYQTGGAGEQYF.

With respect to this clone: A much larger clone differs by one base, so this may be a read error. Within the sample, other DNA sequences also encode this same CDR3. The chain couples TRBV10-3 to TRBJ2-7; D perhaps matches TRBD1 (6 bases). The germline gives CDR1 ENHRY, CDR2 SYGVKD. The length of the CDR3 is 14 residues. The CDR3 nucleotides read TGTGCCATCAGTGGGGGCCAGGACAGCTACGAACAGTACTTC. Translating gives CAISGGQDSYEQYF.

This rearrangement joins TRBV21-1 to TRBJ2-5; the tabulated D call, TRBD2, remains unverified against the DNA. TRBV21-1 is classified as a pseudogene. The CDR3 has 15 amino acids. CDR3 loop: CATRPGGGSQETQYF. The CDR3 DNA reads TGTGCCACCCGGCCCGGGGGGGGGTCTCAAGAGACCCAGTACTTC.

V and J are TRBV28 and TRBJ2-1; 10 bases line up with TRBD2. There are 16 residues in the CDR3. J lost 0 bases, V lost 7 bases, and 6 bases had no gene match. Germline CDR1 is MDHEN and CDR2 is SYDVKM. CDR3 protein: CASTTSGGGSYNEQFF. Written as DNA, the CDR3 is TGTGCCAGCACCACCAGCGGGGGGGGCTCCTACAATGAGCAGTTCTTC.

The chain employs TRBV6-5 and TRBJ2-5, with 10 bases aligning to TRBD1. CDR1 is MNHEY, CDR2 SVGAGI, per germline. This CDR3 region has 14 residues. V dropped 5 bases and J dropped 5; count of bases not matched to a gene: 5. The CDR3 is CASSTTGGRETQYF. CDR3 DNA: TGTGCCAGCAGTACGACAGGGGGCCGCGAGACCCAGTACTTC.

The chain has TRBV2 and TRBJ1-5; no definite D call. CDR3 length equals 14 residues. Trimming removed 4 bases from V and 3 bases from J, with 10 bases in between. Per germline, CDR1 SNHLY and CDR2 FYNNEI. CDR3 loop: CASSVERVNQPQHF. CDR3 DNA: TGTGCCAGCAGTGTGGAACGGGTCAATCAGCCCCAGCATTTT.

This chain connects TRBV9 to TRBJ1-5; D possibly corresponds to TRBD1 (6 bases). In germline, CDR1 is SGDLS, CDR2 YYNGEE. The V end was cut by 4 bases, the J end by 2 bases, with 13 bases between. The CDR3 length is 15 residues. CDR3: CASSPQGMGNQPQHF. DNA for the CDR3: TGTGCCAGCAGCCCCCAGGGGATGGGCAATCAGCCCCAGCATTTT.

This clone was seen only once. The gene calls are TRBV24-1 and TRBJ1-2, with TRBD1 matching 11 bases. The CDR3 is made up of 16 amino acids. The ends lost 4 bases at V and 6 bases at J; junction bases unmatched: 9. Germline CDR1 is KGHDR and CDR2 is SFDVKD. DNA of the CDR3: TGTGCCACCAGTGACCCTCGGACAGGGGGCGTTGATGGCTACACCTTC. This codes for CATSDPRTGGVDGYTF.

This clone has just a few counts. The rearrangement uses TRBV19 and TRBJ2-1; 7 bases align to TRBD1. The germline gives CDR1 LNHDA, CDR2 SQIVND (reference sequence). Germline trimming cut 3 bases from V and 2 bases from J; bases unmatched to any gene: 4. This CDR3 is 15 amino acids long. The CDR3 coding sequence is TGTGCCAGTAGTATCCGACAGGGCGCCTACAATGAGCAGTTCTTC. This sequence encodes CASSIRQGAYNEQFF.

The CDR3 DNA sequence: TGTGCCAGCAGCTTGGTCCCTGGGGGGGGAGAAAAACTGTTTTTT. This encodes CASSLVPGGGEKLFF. The chain joins TRBV5-4 to TRBJ1-4; D perhaps matches TRBD1 (5 bases). Trimming pared 0 bases from V and 8 bases from J, leaving 14 bases between. CDR3 length: 15 residues. Germline V gives CDR1 SGHNT, CDR2 YYREEE (reference sequence).

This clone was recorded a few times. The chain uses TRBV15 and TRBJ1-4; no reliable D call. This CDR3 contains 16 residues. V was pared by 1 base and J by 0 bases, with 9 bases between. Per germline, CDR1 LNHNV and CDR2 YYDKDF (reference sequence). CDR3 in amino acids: CATSRGQSATNEKLFF. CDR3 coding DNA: TGTGCCACCAGCAGAGGTCAGTCTGCAACTAATGAAAAACTGTTTTTT.

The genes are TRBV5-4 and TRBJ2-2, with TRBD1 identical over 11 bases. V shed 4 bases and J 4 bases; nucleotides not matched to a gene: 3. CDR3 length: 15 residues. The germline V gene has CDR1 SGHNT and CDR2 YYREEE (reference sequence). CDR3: CASSRDRGSTGELFF. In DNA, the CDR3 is TGTGCCAGCAGCCGGGACAGGGGGTCCACCGGGGAGCTGTTTTTT.

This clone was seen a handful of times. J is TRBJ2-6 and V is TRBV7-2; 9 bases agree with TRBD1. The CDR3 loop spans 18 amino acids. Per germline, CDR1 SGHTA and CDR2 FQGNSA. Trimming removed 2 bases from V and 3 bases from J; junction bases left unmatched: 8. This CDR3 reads CASSLYPGQGFGANVLTF. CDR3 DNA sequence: TGTGCCAGCAGCTTATACCCGGGACAGGGCTTTGGGGCCAACGTCCTGACTTTC.

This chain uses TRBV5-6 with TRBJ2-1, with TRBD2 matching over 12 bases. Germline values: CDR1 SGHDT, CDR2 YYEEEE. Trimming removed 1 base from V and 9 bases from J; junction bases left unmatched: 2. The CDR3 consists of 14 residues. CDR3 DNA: TGTGCCAGCAGCTTGCGACTAGCGGGGGCTGAGCAGTTCTTC. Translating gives CASSLRLAGAEQFF. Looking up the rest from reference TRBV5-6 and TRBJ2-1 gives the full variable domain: DAGVTQSPTHLIKTRGQQVTLRCSPKSGHDTVSWYQQALGQGPQFIFQYYEEEERQRGNFPDRFSGHQFPNYSSELNVNALLLGDSALYLCASSLRLAGAEQFFGPGTRLTVL.